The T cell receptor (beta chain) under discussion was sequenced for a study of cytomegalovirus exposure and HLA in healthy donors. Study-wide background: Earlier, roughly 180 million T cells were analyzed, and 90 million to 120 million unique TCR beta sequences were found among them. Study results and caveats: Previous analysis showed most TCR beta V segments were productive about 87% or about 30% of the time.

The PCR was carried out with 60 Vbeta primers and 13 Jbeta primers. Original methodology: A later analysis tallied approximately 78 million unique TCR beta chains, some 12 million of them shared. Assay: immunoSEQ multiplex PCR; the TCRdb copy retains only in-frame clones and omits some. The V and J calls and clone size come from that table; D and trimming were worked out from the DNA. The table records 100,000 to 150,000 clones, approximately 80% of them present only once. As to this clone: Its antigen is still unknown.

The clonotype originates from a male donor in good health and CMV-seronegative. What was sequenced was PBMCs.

This CDR3 is CASSRQGGYSPLHF. CDR3 in DNA: TGTGCCAGCAGCCGACAGGGAGGTTATTCACCCCTCCACTTT. This sequence joins TRBV6-5 and TRBJ1-6; 7 nucleotides line up with TRBD1. CDR3 length: 14 amino acids. CDR1 and CDR2 (germline): MNHEY, SVGAGI. V was clipped by 6 bases and J by 8 bases; unmatched bases: 7.